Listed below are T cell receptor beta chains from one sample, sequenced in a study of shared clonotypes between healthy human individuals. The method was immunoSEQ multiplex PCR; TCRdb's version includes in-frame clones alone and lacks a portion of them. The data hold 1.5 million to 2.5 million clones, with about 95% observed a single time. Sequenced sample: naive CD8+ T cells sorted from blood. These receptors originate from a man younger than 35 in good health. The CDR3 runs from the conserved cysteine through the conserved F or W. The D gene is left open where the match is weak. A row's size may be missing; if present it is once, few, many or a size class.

CASSFQGKAYEQYF	TGTGCCAGCAGCTTTCAGGGGAAGGCCTACGAGCAGTACTTC	14	-	-	TRBV5-4	TRBJ2-7
CASSQTTGAIPYEQYF	TGTGCCAGCAGCCAAACGACAGGGGCTATACCCTACGAGCAGTACTTC	16	TRBD1	-	TRBV7-9	TRBJ2-7
CASSESGLTYEQYF	TGTGCCAGCAGTGAGTCGGGCCTCACCTACGAGCAGTACTTC	14	-	-	TRBV6-5	TRBJ2-7
CASSLPSGQGAYEQYF	TGTGCCAGCAGCTTGCCATCCGGACAGGGGGCCTACGAGCAGTACTTC	16	TRBD1	-	TRBV11-2	TRBJ2-7
CAWSEGIGNTEAFF	TGTGCCTGGAGTGAAGGGATAGGGAACACTGAAGCTTTCTTT	14	-	-	TRBV30	TRBJ1-1
CASSQAAGAGTDTQYF	TGCGCCAGCAGCCAAGCTGCGGGGGCCGGCACAGATACGCAGTATTTT	16	-	-	TRBV4-1	TRBJ2-3
CASRGLAGEVDTQYF	TGTGCCAGCAGGGGACTAGCGGGAGAGGTAGATACGCAGTATTTT	15	TRBD2	-	TRBV2	TRBJ2-3
CASSLVAGIADTQYF	TGTGCCAGCAGCTTAGTAGCGGGAATCGCAGATACGCAGTATTTT	15	TRBD2	-	TRBV11-2	TRBJ2-3
CAWSGDGGNTIYF	TGTGCCTGGAGTGGGGACGGCGGAAACACCATATATTTT	13	-	-	TRBV30	TRBJ1-3
CASSLKQGLSGNTIYF	TGTGCCAGCAGTTTAAAACAGGGTTTGTCCGGAAACACCATATATTTT	16	-	-	TRBV7-9	TRBJ1-3
CASSITPGYSTDTQYF	TGTGCCAGTAGTATCACCCCAGGCTATAGCACAGATACGCAGTATTTT	16	-	-	TRBV19	TRBJ2-3
CASSLVKGLSSYNEQFF	TGTGCCAGCAGCTTAGTAAAAGGGCTTAGCTCCTACAATGAGCAGTTCTTC	17	-	-	TRBV7-2	TRBJ2-1
CASSQVQGVGTGELFF	TGTGCCAGCAGCCAAGTGCAGGGGGTCGGGACCGGGGAGCTGTTTTTT	16	TRBD1	-	TRBV14	TRBJ2-2
CASAQGGEGEAFF	TGTGCCAGCGCGCAGGGGGGAGAGGGTGAAGCTTTCTTT	13	TRBD1	-	TRBV9	TRBJ1-1
CAWSHPDRGNYEQYF	TGTGCCTGGAGTCACCCGGACAGGGGGAACTACGAGCAGTACTTC	15	TRBD1	-	TRBV30	TRBJ2-7
CASSSFSGTGGRNGYTF	TGTGCCAGCAGCTCGTTCTCCGGGACAGGGGGTAGAAATGGCTACACCTTC	17	TRBD1	-	TRBV13	TRBJ1-2
CASSQEDVGEQFF	TGCGCCAGCAGCCAAGAAGACGTCGGCGAGCAGTTCTTC	13	-	-	TRBV4-1	TRBJ2-1
CASGNRGSNQPQHF	TGTGCCAGCGGTAACAGGGGAAGCAATCAGCCCCAGCATTTT	14	TRBD1	-	TRBV6-5	TRBJ1-5
CASSFRDRYTDTQYF	TGTGCCAGTAGTTTCCGGGACAGATACACAGATACGCAGTATTTT	15	TRBD1	-	TRBV19	TRBJ2-3
CASNEVSGGEGEQYF	TGTGCCAGCAACGAGGTCTCAGGGGGCGAGGGCGAGCAGTACTTC	15	TRBD1	-	TRBV2	TRBJ2-7
CASRPGLPYEQYF	TGTGCCAGCAGACCGGGACTGCCCTACGAGCAGTACTTC	13	-	-	TRBV7-9	TRBJ2-7
CASTREVGQPQHF	TGTGCCAGCACCAGGGAGGTAGGACAGCCCCAGCATTTT	13	-	-	TRBV10-3	TRBJ1-5
CASSLFDRDYGYTF	TGTGCCAGCAGTTTATTCGACAGGGACTATGGCTACACCTTC	14	TRBD1	-	TRBV28	TRBJ1-2
CASSVQGGTDTQYF	TGTGCCAGCAGCGTACAAGGGGGCACAGATACGCAGTATTTT	14	-	-	TRBV9	TRBJ2-3
CASMRTDTQYF	TGTGCCAGCATGCGCACAGATACGCAGTATTTT	11	-	-	TRBV27	TRBJ2-3
CASSVLEGTDTQYF	TGTGCCAGCAGCGTCTTAGAGGGGACAGATACGCAGTATTTT	14	-	-	TRBV9	TRBJ2-3
CASSQERQGAYEQYF	TGCGCCAGCAGCCAAGAACGACAGGGGGCCTACGAGCAGTACTTC	15	TRBD1	-	TRBV4-3	TRBJ2-7
CAITPLSGSGELFF	TGTGCCATCACCCCACTGTCGGGGTCCGGGGAGCTGTTTTTT	14	-	-	TRBV10-3	TRBJ2-2
CASSQEDRVGQQYF	TGTGCCAGCAGCCAAGAGGACAGAGTGGGGCAGCAGTACTTC	14	-	-	TRBV7-6	TRBJ2-7
CASSPGTDLTGELFF	TGTGCCAGCAGCCCCGGGACAGACCTCACCGGGGAGCTGTTTTTT	15	TRBD1	once	TRBV7-6	TRBJ2-2
CASSGSGGTETQYF	TGTGCCAGCAGTGGGAGCGGGGGGACGGAGACCCAGTACTTC	14	TRBD2	-	TRBV6-5	TRBJ2-5
CASSLGVTGGQETQYF	TGTGCCAGCAGTCTGGGGGTGACAGGGGGCCAAGAGACCCAGTACTTC	16	TRBD1	-	TRBV27	TRBJ2-5
CASSLLTGEDQPQHF	TGTGCCAGCAGTCTACTGACAGGGGAGGATCAGCCCCAGCATTTT	15	TRBD1	-	TRBV28	TRBJ1-5
CASMPFGSSGANVLTF	TGTGCCAGCATGCCTTTTGGGAGCTCTGGGGCCAACGTCCTGACTTTC	16	-	-	TRBV7-9	TRBJ2-6
CATSRGTSGRSYEQYF	TGTGCCACCAGCAGAGGGACTAGCGGGAGGTCCTACGAGCAGTACTTC	16	TRBD2	-	TRBV15	TRBJ2-7
CAINAVMNTEAFF	TGTGCCATCAACGCGGTCATGAACACTGAAGCTTTCTTT	13	-	once	TRBV10-3	TRBJ1-1
CASSIDRGRPEAFF	TGTGCCAGCAGTATAGACAGGGGGCGCCCTGAAGCTTTCTTT	14	TRBD1	-	TRBV27	TRBJ1-1
CASSLIFGSSSYNEQFF	TGTGCCAGCAGCTTAATCTTCGGCAGTAGCTCCTACAATGAGCAGTTCTTC	17	-	-	TRBV11-1	TRBJ2-1
CASSPTAGDSHEQYF	TGTGCCAGCAGCCCCACGGCGGGAGATTCCCACGAGCAGTACTTC	15	TRBD2	-	TRBV13	TRBJ2-7
CASSLAGGNGYTF	TGTGCCAGCAGTTTGGCAGGGGGTAATGGCTACACCTTC	13	TRBD1	-	TRBV27	TRBJ1-2
CASSDRLWDTEAFF	TGTGCCAGCAGTGACAGGCTCTGGGACACTGAAGCTTTCTTT	14	-	-	TRBV6-4	TRBJ1-1
CASSLDQGAIVYEQYF	TGTGCCAGCAGCTTAGATCAAGGTGCCATAGTATACGAGCAGTACTTC	16	-	-	TRBV11-2	TRBJ2-7
CASSYTDEQFF	TGTGCCAGCAGCTACACCGATGAGCAGTTCTTC	11	-	-	TRBV11-2	TRBJ2-1
CASSLVVTDYEQYF	TGTGCCAGCAGTTTAGTAGTGACAGACTACGAGCAGTACTTC	14	-	few	TRBV28	TRBJ2-7
CASSLARVATDTQYF	TGTGCCAGCAGCTTAGCGAGGGTAGCAACAGATACGCAGTATTTT	15	-	-	TRBV7-8	TRBJ2-3
CASSYDRAETQYF	TGTGCCAGCAGCTACGACAGGGCAGAGACCCAGTACTTC	13	TRBD1	-	TRBV5-6	TRBJ2-5
CASSQETPSGGGSPLHF	TGCGCCAGCAGCCAGGAAACCCCCAGTGGAGGGGGCTCACCCCTCCACTTT	17	TRBD1	once	TRBV4-1	TRBJ1-6
CASSVEGGGLPSTDTQYF	TGTGCCAGCAGCGTAGAAGGCGGGGGGCTTCCTAGCACAGATACGCAGTATTTT	18	TRBD2	-	TRBV9	TRBJ2-3
CASSLMLNSYEQYF	TGTGCCAGCAGTCTCATGCTAAACTCCTACGAGCAGTACTTC	14	-	-	TRBV5-8	TRBJ2-7
CASKPRDRGLDTIYF	TGTGCCAGCAAGCCCCGGGACAGGGGGCTGGACACCATATATTTT	15	TRBD1	-	TRBV6-4	TRBJ1-3
CASRGPGAYEQYF	TGTGCCAGCAGAGGACCCGGGGCCTACGAGCAGTACTTC	13	-	-	TRBV5-8	TRBJ2-7
CASAPGQLTTEQFF	TGTGCCAGCGCACCCGGACAGCTCACAACGGAGCAGTTCTTC	14	-	-	TRBV27	TRBJ2-1
CASSQEAGAGYEQYF	TGCGCCAGCAGCCAAGAGGCGGGAGCTGGGTACGAGCAGTACTTC	15	TRBD2	-	TRBV4-3	TRBJ2-7
CASSLGGDEQYF	TGTGCCAGCAGCTTGGGGGGAGACGAGCAGTACTTC	12	-	-	TRBV5-6	TRBJ2-7
CASSHLGASGPYEQYF	TGCGCCAGCAGCCACCTTGGGGCTAGCGGTCCCTACGAGCAGTACTTC	16	TRBD2	-	TRBV4-1	TRBJ2-7
CASSLELWGGSPSGYTF	TGTGCCAGCAGCTTGGAGCTTTGGGGGGGGAGCCCCTCTGGCTACACCTTC	17	-	-	TRBV5-5	TRBJ1-2